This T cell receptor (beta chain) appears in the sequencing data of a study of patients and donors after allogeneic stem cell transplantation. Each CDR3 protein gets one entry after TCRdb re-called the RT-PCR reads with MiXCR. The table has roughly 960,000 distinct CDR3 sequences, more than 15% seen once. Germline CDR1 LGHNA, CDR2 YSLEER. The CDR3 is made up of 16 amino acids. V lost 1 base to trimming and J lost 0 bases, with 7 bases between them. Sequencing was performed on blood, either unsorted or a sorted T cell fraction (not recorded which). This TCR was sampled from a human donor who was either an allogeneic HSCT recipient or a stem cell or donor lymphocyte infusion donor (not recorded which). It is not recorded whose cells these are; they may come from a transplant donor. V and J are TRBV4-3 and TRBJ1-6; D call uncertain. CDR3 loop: CASSQGSSSYNSPLHF. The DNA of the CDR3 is TGCGCCAGCAGCCAAGGGAGTAGCTCCTATAATTCACCCCTCCACTTT.